This T cell receptor beta chain is drawn from a study of vaccination and CD4 T cells after COVID-19. Sequencing of cultured CD4+ T cell DNA used the Oncomine TCR Beta short-read assay. Each CDR3 protein gets one entry after TCRdb re-called the PCR reads with MiXCR. The table lists more than 13,000 distinct CDR3 sequences, 30% of them singletons. Trimming stripped 7 bases from V and 0 bases from J, with 16 bases between. The CDR3 covers 16 residues. Per germline, CDR1 MDHEN and CDR2 SYDVKM. In the case of this clonotype: Its antigen is not identified.

Specified treatment: approximately 9-day PBMC culture with coronavirus spike peptide pools or control peptides (ViraFEST assay). This chain joins TRBV28 and TRBJ1-3; D not certain. Sequenced: cultured CD4+ T cells from blood. The TCR comes from a human donor with COVID-19. The CDR3 reads CASTLRAEFSGNTIYF. The CDR3 bases are TGTGCCAGCACCCTTCGGGCCGAATTCTCTGGAAACACCATATATTTT.